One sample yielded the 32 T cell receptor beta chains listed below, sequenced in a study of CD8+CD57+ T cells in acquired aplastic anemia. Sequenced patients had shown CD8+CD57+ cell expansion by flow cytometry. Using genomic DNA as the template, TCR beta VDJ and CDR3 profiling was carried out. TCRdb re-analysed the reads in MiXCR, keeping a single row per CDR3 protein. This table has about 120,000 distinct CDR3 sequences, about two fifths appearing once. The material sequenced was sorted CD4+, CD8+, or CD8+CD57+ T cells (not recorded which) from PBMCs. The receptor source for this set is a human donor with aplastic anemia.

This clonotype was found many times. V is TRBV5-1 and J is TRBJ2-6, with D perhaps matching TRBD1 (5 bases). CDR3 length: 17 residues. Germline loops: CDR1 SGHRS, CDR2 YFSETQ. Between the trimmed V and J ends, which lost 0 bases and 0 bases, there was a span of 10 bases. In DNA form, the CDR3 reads TGCGCCAGCAGCTTGGACAGGATCGTCTCTGGGGCCAACGTCCTGACTTTC. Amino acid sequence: CASSLDRIVSGANVLTF.

The CDR3 protein is CASSIAQVSGANVLTF. DNA of the CDR3: TGTGCCAGTAGTATAGCCCAAGTCTCTGGGGCCAACGTCCTGACTTTC. This sequence joins TRBV19 and TRBJ2-6; no firm D call. CDR3 size: 16 residues. Germline CDR1 and CDR2: LNHDA and SQIVND (reference sequence). V dropped 1 base and J dropped 0 bases, with 7 bases sitting between them.

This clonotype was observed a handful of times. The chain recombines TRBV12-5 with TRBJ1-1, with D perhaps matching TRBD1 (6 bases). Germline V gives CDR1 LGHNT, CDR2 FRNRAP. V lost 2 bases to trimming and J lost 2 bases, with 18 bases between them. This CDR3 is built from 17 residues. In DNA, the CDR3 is TGTGCTAGTGGTTTGTTCCTGGGGGGGCGTGGAAACACTGAAGCTTTCTTT. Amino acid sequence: CASGLFLGGRGNTEAFF. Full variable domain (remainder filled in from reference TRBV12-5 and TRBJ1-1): DARVTQTPRHKVTEMGQEVTMRCQPILGHNTVFWYRQTMMQGLELLAYFRNRAPLDDSGMPKDRFSAEMPDATLATLKIQPSEPRDSAVYFCASGLFLGGRGNTEAFFGQGTRLTVV.

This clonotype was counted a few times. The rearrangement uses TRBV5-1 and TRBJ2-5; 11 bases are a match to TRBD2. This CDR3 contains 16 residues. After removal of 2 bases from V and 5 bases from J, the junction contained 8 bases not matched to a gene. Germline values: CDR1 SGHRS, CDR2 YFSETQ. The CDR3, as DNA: TGCGCCAGCAGCTTTAGCGGGGGGGCCCGAAGGGAGACCCAGTACTTC. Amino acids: CASSFSGGARRETQYF.

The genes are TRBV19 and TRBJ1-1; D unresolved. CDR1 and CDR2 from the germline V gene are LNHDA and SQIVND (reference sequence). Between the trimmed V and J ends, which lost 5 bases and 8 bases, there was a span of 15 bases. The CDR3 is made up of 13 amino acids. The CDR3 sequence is CASSVDWPTEAFF. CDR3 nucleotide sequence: TGTGCCAGTAGTGTCGATTGGCCCACCGAAGCTTTCTTT.

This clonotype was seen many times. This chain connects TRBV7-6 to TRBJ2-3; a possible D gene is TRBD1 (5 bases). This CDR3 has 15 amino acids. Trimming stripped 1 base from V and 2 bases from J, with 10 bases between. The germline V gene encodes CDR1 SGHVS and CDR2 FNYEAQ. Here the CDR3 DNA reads TGTGCCAGCAGCTTAGTAGGGGAAATCACAGATACGCAGTATTTT. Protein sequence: CASSLVGEITDTQYF.

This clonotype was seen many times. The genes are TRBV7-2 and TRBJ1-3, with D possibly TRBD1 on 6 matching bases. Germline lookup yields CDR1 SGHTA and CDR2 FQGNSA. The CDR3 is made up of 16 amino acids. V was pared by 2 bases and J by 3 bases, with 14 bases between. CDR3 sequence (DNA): TGTGCCAGCAGCTTAAAGGTGGGGGGCAGTGGAAACACCATATATTTT. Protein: CASSLKVGGSGNTIYF.

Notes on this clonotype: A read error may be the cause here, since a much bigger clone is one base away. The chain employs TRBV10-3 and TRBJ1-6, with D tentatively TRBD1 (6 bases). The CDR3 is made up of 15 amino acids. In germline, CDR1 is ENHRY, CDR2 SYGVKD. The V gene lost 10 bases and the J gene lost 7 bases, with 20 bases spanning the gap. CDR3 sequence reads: CASRRQGRGNSPLHF. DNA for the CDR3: TGTGCCAGCAGGAGGCAGGGAAGGGGGAATTCACCCCTCCACTTT.

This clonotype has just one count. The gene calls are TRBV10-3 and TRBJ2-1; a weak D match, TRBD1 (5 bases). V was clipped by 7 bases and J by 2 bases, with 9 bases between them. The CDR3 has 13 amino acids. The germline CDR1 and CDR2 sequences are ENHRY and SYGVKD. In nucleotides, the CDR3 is TGTGCCATCACCACGGACACCTACAATGAGCAGTTCTTC. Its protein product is CAITTDTYNEQFF.

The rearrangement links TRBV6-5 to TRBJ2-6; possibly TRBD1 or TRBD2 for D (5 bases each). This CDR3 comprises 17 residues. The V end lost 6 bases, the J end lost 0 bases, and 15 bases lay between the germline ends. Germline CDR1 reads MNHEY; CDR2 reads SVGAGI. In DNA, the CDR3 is TGTGCCAGCAGCCGGGACGGTCGACTCTCTGGGGCCAACGTCCTGACTTTC. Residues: CASSRDGRLSGANVLTF.

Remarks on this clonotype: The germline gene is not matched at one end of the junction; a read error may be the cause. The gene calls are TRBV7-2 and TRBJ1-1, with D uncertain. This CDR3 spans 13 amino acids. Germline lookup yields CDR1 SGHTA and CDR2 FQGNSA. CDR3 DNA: TGCGCCAGCAGCCAGGCGTTAGTCACTGAAGCTTTCTTT. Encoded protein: CASSQALVTEAFF.

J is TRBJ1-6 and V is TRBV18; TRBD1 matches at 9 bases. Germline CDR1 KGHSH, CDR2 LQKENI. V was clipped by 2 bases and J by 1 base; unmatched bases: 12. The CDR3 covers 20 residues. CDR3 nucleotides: TGTGCCAGCTCACCAATTGGGACCGGGACAGGGAAATCCTATAATTCACCCCTCCACTTT. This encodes CASSPIGTGTGKSYNSPLHF.

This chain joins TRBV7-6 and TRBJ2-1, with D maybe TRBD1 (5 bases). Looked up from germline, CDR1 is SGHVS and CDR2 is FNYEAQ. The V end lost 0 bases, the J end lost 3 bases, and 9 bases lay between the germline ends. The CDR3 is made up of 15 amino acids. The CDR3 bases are TGTGCCAGCAGCTTAGCTTCAGGGATCTACAATGAGCAGTTCTTC. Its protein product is CASSLASGIYNEQFF.

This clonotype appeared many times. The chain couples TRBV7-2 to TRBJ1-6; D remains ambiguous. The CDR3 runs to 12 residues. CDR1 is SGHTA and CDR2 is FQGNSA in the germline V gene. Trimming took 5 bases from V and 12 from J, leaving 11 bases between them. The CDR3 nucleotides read TGTGCCAGCAGCCCCAATACTGGACCCCTCCACTTT. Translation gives CASSPNTGPLHF.

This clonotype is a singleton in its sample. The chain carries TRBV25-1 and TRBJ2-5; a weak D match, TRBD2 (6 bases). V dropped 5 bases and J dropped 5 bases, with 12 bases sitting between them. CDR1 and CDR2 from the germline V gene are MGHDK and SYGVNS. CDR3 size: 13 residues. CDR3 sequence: CASSRTSQETQYF. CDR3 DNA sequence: TGTGCCAGCAGTCGCACTAGCCAGGAGACCCAGTACTTC.

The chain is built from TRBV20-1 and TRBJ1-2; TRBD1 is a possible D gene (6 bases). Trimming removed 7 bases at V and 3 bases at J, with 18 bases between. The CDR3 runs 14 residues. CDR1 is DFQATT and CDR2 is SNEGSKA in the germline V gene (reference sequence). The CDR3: CSVAAEGEDYGYTF. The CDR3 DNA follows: TGCAGTGTGGCGGCTGAGGGGGAGGACTATGGCTACACCTTC.

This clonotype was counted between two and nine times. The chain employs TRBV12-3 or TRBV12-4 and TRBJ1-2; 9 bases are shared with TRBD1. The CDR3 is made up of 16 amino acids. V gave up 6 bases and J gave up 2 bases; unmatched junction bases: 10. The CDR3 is CASSTLTGGRNYGYTF. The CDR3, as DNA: TGTGCCAGCAGCACCCTGACAGGGGGTAGGAACTATGGCTACACCTTC.

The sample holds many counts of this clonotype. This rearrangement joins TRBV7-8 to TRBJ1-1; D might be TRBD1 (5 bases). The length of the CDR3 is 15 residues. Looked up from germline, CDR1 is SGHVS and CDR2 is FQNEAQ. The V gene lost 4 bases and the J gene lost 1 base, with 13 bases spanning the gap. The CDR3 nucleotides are TGTGCCAGCAGCTCCTCGCGGGACCCGAACACTGAAGCTTTCTTT. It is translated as CASSSSRDPNTEAFF.

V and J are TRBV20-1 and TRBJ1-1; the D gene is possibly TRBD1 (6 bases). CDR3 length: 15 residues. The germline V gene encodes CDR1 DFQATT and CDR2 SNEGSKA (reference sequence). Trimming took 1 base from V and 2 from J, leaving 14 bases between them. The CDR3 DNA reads TGCAGTGCTAGAGTGAGGGGGAACCTAAACACTGAAGCTTTCTTT. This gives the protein CSARVRGNLNTEAFF.

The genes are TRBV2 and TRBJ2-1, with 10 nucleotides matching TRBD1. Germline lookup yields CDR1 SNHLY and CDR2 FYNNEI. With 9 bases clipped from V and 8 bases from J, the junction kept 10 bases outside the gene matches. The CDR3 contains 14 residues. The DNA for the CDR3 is TGTGCCAGATCCGGGACAGGGGTAGGGGATGAGCAGTTCTTC. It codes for CARSGTGVGDEQFF.

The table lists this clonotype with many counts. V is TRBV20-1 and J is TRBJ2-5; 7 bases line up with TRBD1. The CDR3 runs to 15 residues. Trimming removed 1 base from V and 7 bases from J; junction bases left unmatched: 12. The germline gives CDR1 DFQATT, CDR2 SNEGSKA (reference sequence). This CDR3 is CSARGVTGPQGTQYF. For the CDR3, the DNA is TGCAGTGCTAGAGGGGTGACAGGGCCCCAGGGGACCCAGTACTTC.

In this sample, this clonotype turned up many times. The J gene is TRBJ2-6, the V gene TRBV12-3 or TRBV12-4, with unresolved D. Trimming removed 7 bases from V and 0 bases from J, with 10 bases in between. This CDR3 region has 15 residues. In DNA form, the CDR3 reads TGTGCCAGCATGGGTCGGGTCTCTGGGGCCAACGTCCTGACTTTC. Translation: CASMGRVSGANVLTF.

The CDR3 DNA reads as TGCAGCGTTGACGTTACAGGGGCGGCTTACGAGCAGTACTTC. Protein product: CSVDVTGAAYEQYF. This rearrangement joins TRBV29-1 to TRBJ2-7; TRBD1 agrees at 7 bases. CDR3 size: 14 residues. CDR1 is SQVTM and CDR2 is ANQGSEA in the germline V gene. The V and J ends lost 3 bases and 4 bases, in that order; junction bases with no gene match: 9.

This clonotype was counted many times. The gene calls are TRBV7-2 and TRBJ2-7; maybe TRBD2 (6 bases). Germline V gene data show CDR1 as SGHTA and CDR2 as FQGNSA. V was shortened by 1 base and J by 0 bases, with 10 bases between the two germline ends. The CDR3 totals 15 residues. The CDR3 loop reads CASSLVFGGSYEQYF. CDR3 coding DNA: TGTGCCAGCAGCTTAGTTTTCGGGGGCTCCTACGAGCAGTACTTC.

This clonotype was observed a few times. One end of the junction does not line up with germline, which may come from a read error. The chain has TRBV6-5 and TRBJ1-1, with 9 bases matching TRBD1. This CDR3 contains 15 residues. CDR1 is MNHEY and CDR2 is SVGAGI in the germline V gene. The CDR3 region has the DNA TGTGCCAGCAGTTACTCTATCCGTGACAGGGGGGAAGCTCTCTTT. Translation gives CASSYSIRDRGEALF.

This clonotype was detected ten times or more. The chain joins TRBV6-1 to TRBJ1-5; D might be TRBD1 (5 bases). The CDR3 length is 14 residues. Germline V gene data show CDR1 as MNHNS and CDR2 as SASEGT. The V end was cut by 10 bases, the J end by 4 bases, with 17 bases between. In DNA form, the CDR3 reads TGTGCCACGGGGCCGACCGATCTAAATCAGCCCCAGCATTTT. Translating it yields CATGPTDLNQPQHF.

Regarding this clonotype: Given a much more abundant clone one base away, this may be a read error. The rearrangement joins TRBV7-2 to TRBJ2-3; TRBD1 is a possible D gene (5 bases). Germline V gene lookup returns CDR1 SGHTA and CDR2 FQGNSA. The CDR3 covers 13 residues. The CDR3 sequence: CASSQDRTGTEYF. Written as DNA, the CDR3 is TGTGCCAGCAGCCAAGATAGAACAGGTACGGAGTATTTT.

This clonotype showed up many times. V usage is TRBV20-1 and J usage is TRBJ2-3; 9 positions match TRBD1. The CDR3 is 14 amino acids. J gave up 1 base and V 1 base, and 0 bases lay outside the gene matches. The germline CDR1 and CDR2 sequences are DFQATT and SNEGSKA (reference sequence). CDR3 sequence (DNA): TGCAGTGCTAGAGGGACAGGGGGCACAGATACGCAGTATTTT. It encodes CSARGTGGTDTQYF.

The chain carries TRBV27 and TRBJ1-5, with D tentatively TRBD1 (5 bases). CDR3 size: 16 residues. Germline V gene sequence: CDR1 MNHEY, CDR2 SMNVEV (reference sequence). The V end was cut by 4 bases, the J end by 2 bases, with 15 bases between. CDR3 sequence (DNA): TGTGCCAGCAGTTCGGCCAGGGAGGTAGGCAATCAGCCCCAGCATTTT. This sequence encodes CASSSAREVGNQPQHF.

The CDR3 sequence is CATSDPTATSNEQFF. DNA of the CDR3: TGTGCCACCAGTGACCCGACAGCGACCAGCAATGAGCAGTTCTTC. The rearrangement joins TRBV24-1 to TRBJ2-1; D is perhaps TRBD1 (5 bases). Germline CDR1 and CDR2: KGHDR and SFDVKD. Trimming shortened V by 4 bases and J by 6 bases, and 15 bases separated the two germline ends. The CDR3 sequence is 15 residues long.

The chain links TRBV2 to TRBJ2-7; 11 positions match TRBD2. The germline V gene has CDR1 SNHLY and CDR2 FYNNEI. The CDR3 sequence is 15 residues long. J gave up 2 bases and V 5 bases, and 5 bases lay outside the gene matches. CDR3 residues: CASSPLAGGTYEQYF. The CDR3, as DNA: TGTGCCAGCAGTCCGCTAGCGGGAGGAACCTACGAGCAGTACTTC.

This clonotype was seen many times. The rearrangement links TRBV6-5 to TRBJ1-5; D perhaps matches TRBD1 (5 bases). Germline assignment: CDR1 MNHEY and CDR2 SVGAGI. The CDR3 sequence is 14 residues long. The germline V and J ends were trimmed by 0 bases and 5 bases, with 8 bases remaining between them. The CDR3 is CASSYSAGYQPQHF. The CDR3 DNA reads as TGTGCCAGCAGTTACTCGGCAGGGTATCAGCCCCAGCATTTT.